Listed below are T cell receptor beta chains from one sample, sequenced in a study of blood T cell repertoires in COVID-19. Repertoires were generated with immunoSEQ multiplex PCR, while TCRdb's copy carries only in-frame clones and drops some. In the table there are about 120,000 clones, 87% of which are singletons. The sample comprised peripheral blood. The receptor set was obtained from a woman aged 45-59 years with acute or convalescent COVID-19. Both conserved end residues are part of each CDR3. A D gene is named only where the DNA matches it firmly. Clone size is given for some rows only: seen once, a few or many times, or a class if the clone is expanded.

clone_size d_call j_call v_call cdr3_nt cdr3_aa
once NA TRBJ1-2 TRBV6-5 TGTGCCAGCAGTTACTCGGTTGGACAGACATCCTATGGCTACACCTTC CASSYSVGQTSYGYTF
NA TRBD2 TRBJ2-3 TRBV5-6 TGTGCCAGCAGCTCGCCCCACTCCAGTAGCGGGGGGGCCTGGGATACGCAGTATTTT CASSSPHSSSGGAWDTQYF
NA NA TRBJ1-2 TRBV9 TGTGCCAGCAGCGTAGGAGGGAAGGGAATCTATGGCTACACCTTC CASSVGGKGIYGYTF
NA NA TRBJ2-3 TRBV5-1 TGCGCCAGCAAACACCGGGACTTTAACACAGATACGCAGTATTTT CASKHRDFNTDTQYF
few NA TRBJ1-1 TRBV6-6 TGTGCCAGCAGTACGGGGTACACTGAAGCTTTCTTT CASSTGYTEAFF
NA NA TRBJ2-2 TRBV5-1 TGCGCCAGCAGGAATAGCGCTGACACCGGGGAGCTGTTTTTT CASRNSADTGELFF
NA NA TRBJ2-1 TRBV2 TGTGCCAGCAACGAAGGGACTGCATTAACGAATGAGCAGTTCTTC CASNEGTALTNEQFF
NA TRBD1 TRBJ1-1 TRBV10-3 TGTGCCATCAGTGACGGGACAGTTGACATGAACACTGAAGCTTTCTTT CAISDGTVDMNTEAFF
NA NA TRBJ2-3 TRBV19 TGTGCCAGTAGTCCACGGACAGATACGCAGTATTTT CASSPRTDTQYF
NA TRBD2 TRBJ2-7 TRBV7-9 TGTGCCAGCAGTTCCCGGGCGGGAGTACCCTACGAGCAGTACTTC CASSSRAGVPYEQYF
NA NA TRBJ1-5 TRBV24-1 TGTGCCACCAGTGATTGGCAGGTCCATCAGCCCCAGCATTTT CATSDWQVHQPQHF
NA NA TRBJ1-1 TRBV5-1 TGCGCCAGCAGCTTTGGGGGCACCATGAACACTGAAGCTTTCTTT CASSFGGTMNTEAFF
NA NA TRBJ1-3 TRBV9 TGTGCCAGCAGCCCAGGTGGGGGGGCGGCTGGAAACACCATATATTTT CASSPGGGAAGNTIYF
NA NA TRBJ2-5 TRBV20-1 TGCAGTGCTAAGCCTAGGGAGACCCAGTACTTC CSAKPRETQYF
once TRBD2 TRBJ2-3 TRBV24-1 TGTGCCACCAGTGACCCCGGGACTAGCGCAACCTTCACAGATACGCAGTATTTT CATSDPGTSATFTDTQYF
once NA TRBJ1-5 TRBV11-2 TGTGCCAGCAGCACAATCCAGGGGCATCAGCCCCAGCATTTT CASSTIQGHQPQHF
NA TRBD1 TRBJ1-4 TRBV7-9 TGTGCCAGCAGAAGGGACAGTGCCAATGAAAAACTGTTTTTT CASRRDSANEKLFF
NA NA TRBJ1-5 TRBV12-5 TGTGCTAGTGGACCGCCAGGAACCATAAATCAGCCCCAGCATTTT CASGPPGTINQPQHF
NA NA TRBJ2-5 TRBV7-2 TGTGCCAGCAGCTTTGAGCCCCAAGAGACCCAGTACTTC CASSFEPQETQYF
NA TRBD1 TRBJ1-4 TRBV3-1/TRBV3-2 TGTGCCAGCAGCGACAGGGGGCGAGAAAAACTGTTTTTT CASSDRGREKLFF
once NA TRBJ1-1 TRBV9 TGTGCCAGCAGCTACGGCAGGGGTGGCACTGAAGCTTTCTTT CASSYGRGGTEAFF
NA TRBD2 TRBJ2-3 TRBV7-3 TGTGCCAGCAGCGCAAGACTAGCGGGCACAGATACGCAGTATTTT CASSARLAGTDTQYF
NA NA TRBJ2-2 TRBV18 TGTGCCAGTCAGGCGTTGAGGGACGGGGAGCTGTTTTTT CASQALRDGELFF
NA NA TRBJ2-2 TRBV9 TGTGCCAGCAGCGTAGGACCTTTTAACAGGGTAGGCACCGGGGAGCTGTTTTTT CASSVGPFNRVGTGELFF
NA TRBD2 TRBJ2-5 TRBV3-1/TRBV3-2 TGTGCCAGCAGCCTGAGCGGGAAAGAGACCCAGTACTTC CASSLSGKETQYF
NA TRBD2 TRBJ2-2 TRBV7-2 TGTGCCAGCAGCTTACTTGGGACTAGCCCAACCGGGGAGCTGTTTTTT CASSLLGTSPTGELFF
once NA TRBJ1-4 TRBV24-1 TGTGCCACCAGTGATTCGCAGTTAACAACTAATGAAAAACTGTTTTTT CATSDSQLTTNEKLFF
NA TRBD2 TRBJ2-5 TRBV7-2 TGTGCCAGCAGCTTGCTAGCGGGAGGGCATCAAGAGACCCAGTACTTC CASSLLAGGHQETQYF
NA TRBD2 TRBJ2-7 TRBV7-2 TGTGCCAGCAGCTTAGTCGCGGGGGAGTCCTACGAGCAGTACTTC CASSLVAGESYEQYF
few NA TRBJ1-1 TRBV18 TGTGCCAGCTCCCAAAGCGGGGCCGTGAACACTGAAGCTTTCTTT CASSQSGAVNTEAFF
NA NA TRBJ2-5 TRBV5-6 TGTGCCAGCAGCTTGGTCCCCCGAGTCCGGGGAGGATTAGAGACCCAGTACTTC CASSLVPRVRGGLETQYF
NA NA TRBJ1-1 TRBV5-4 TGTGCCAGCAGCTTGCCGACAGGTTTGAACACTGAAGCTTTCTTT CASSLPTGLNTEAFF
NA NA TRBJ1-1 TRBV10-2 TGCGCCAGCAGTGAGGTCCCCCCGGGCGTGGGGCAAGCTTTCTTT CASSEVPPGVGQAFF
once NA TRBJ1-2 TRBV7-2 TGTGCCAGCAGTACTCCTAGCGGGGTTGGCTACACCTTC CASSTPSGVGYTF
NA NA TRBJ1-4 TRBV7-9 TGTGCCAGCAGCTTAGGCCAGGGTACTAATGAAAAACTGTTTTTT CASSLGQGTNEKLFF
NA NA TRBJ2-7 TRBV5-6 TGTGCCAGCAGCTTCAGGGCAGGGCTCCACGAGCAGTACTTC CASSFRAGLHEQYF
NA TRBD2 TRBJ2-5 TRBV20-1 TGCAGTGCTAGTTCGGTAGCGGGCCCTCAAGAGACCCAGTACTTC CSASSVAGPQETQYF
NA NA TRBJ2-2 TRBV6-5 TGTGCCAGCTCGGCGAACACCGGGGAGCTGTTTTTT CASSANTGELFF
once NA TRBJ1-1 TRBV3-1/TRBV3-2 TGTGCCAGCAGCCAACTGACAGACGAAGCTTTCTTT CASSQLTDEAFF
NA NA TRBJ2-3 TRBV24-1 TGTGCCACCAGTGTCCCCGGAGATACGCAGTATTTT CATSVPGDTQYF
NA TRBD1 TRBJ1-1 TRBV7-2 TGTGCCAGCAGCTTAGGACAGGGACGGACTGAAGCTTTCTTT CASSLGQGRTEAFF
NA TRBD2 TRBJ2-7 TRBV7-2 TGTGCCAGCAGCAGGGACGGCGGGAGTTTCGAGCAGTACTTC CASSRDGGSFEQYF
NA NA TRBJ2-7 TRBV21-1 TGTGCCAGCAGCAAAGTGATAGGCAGGGGAATGGGGCTAGGCGAGCAGTACTTC CASSKVIGRGMGLGEQYF
NA NA TRBJ2-1 TRBV11-3 TGTGCCAGCAGCTTAGGGAGTACCGACTCCTACAATGAGCAGTTCTTC CASSLGSTDSYNEQFF
once NA TRBJ2-7 TRBV5-1 TGCGCCAGCAGCTTGGCAGGGGAATTGTACGAGCAGTACTTC CASSLAGELYEQYF
once NA TRBJ2-1 TRBV11-2 TGTGCCAGCAGCTTAGGGGGTGCAGGGGCCTACAATGAGCAGTTCTTC CASSLGGAGAYNEQFF
NA NA TRBJ2-3 TRBV2 TGTGCCAGCAGCGAACGGAGGAGCACAGATACGCAGTATTTT CASSERRSTDTQYF
NA TRBD1 TRBJ1-2 TRBV9 TGTGCCAGCAGCGTAGATATAACAGGGGGCAATGGCTACACCTTC CASSVDITGGNGYTF